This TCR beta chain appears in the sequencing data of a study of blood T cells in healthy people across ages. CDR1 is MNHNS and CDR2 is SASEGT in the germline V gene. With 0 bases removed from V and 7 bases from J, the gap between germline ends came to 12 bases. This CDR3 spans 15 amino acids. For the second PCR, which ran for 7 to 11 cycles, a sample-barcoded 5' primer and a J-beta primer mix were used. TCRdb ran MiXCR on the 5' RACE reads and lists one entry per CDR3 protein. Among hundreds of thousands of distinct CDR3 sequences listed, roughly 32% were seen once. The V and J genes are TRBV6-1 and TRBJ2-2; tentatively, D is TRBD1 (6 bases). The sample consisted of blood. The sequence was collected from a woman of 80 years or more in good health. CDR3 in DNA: TGTGCCAGCAGTGAAGCTCCAGGGGCCCGCGGGGAGCTGTTTTTT. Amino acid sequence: CASSEAPGARGELFF.